This passage covers 30 T cell receptor beta chains from one sample sequenced in a study of CD8 T cells in ankylosing spondylitis (dated 2017 in TCRdb). The investigation overall reported the following: Blood from ankylosing spondylitis patients appeared to be characterized by a TCR beta motif composed of several highly homologous amino acid variants.

Library preparation employed 5' RACE. The instrument was an Illumina HiSeq 2500. In TCRdb, the public reads were trimmed at Q25 with fastp and aligned with MiXCR, with productive beta chains retained. A single entry per CDR3 protein holds the most common genes and DNA from its merged rows. The sample yields about 840,000 distinct CDR3 sequences; 12% were counted once. Less than 0.65% of the sample is in the top ten clones. Their antigens remain unidentified. The sample was blood, either unsorted or a sorted T cell fraction (not recorded which). Receptor source: a male donor with ankylosing spondylitis.

The J gene is TRBJ2-5, the V gene TRBV7-9, with 10 nucleotides matching TRBD1. The CDR3 totals 14 residues. Trimming at V came to 6 bases and at J to 5 bases, leaving 6 bases not matched to a gene. Germline loops: CDR1 SEHNR, CDR2 FQNEAQ (reference sequence). CDR3 sequence reads: CASSFETGGETQYF. Here the CDR3 DNA reads TGTGCCAGCAGTTTTGAGACAGGGGGCGAGACCCAGTACTTC.

The chain uses TRBV5-1 and TRBJ1-2, with D perhaps matching TRBD1 (6 bases). The V end was cut by 7 bases, the J end by 2 bases, with 12 bases between. This CDR3 region has 13 residues. Germline V gives CDR1 SGHRS, CDR2 YFSETQ. CDR3 amino acids: CASAPGTNYGYTF. The CDR3 nucleotides are TGCGCCAGCGCACCCGGGACAAACTATGGCTACACCTTC.

The rearrangement links TRBV21-1 to TRBJ1-5. TRBV21-1 is a known pseudogene. The CDR3 has 13 residues. In DNA, the CDR3 is TGTGCCAGAACAACTTTCGGGTATCAGCCCCAGCATTTT. It encodes CARTTFGYQPQHF.

This clonotype showed up many times. V is TRBV20-1 and J is TRBJ1-5; 7 bases are a match to TRBD1. This CDR3 region has 14 residues. The germline V gene encodes CDR1 DFQATT and CDR2 SNEGSKA (reference sequence). V trimming: 6 bases; J trimming: 4 bases; junction bases outside the gene matches: 9. Here the CDR3 DNA reads TGCAGTGCCGGAGGAGGGACAGCTAATCAGCCCCAGCATTTT. Translating it yields CSAGGGTANQPQHF.

This sequence joins TRBV20-1 and TRBJ2-7; TRBD1 or TRBD2 may be the D gene (6 bases each). Trimming took off 6 bases at V and 2 bases at J, with 17 bases between the two ends. CDR1 is DFQATT and CDR2 is SNEGSKA in the germline V gene (reference sequence). The CDR3 spans 14 residues. The CDR3 nucleotides read TGCAGTGCCGGGGGTCAGGGGATCACCTACGAGCAGTACTTC. Amino acid sequence: CSAGGQGITYEQYF.

This chain joins TRBV12-5 and TRBJ2-7; D is perhaps TRBD1 (5 bases). The CDR3 runs 13 residues. V was cut by 7 bases and J by 3 bases, with 13 bases left in between. CDR1 LGHNT and CDR2 FRNRAP come from the germline V gene. The CDR3 DNA is TGTGCTAGTGACGGAGAAGGGGACTACGAGCAGTACTTC. As protein: CASDGEGDYEQYF.

The V call is TRBV18, the J call TRBJ1-1; D is unclear. The CDR3 extends over 11 amino acids. Germline CDR1 KGHSH, CDR2 LQKENI. The V end was cut by 2 bases, the J end by 11 bases, with 9 bases between. The CDR3 is CASSPDAGAFF. DNA of the CDR3: TGTGCCAGCTCACCAGACGCCGGGGCTTTCTTT.

In this sample, this clonotype turned up a few times. This chain connects TRBV7-2 to TRBJ1-2; D gene ambiguous. Trimming stripped 5 bases from V and 8 bases from J, with 15 bases between. Germline values: CDR1 SGHTA, CDR2 FQGNSA. The CDR3 covers 13 residues. CDR3 sequence reads: CASSPNPYGGYTF. The CDR3 DNA follows: TGTGCCAGCAGCCCAAACCCGTATGGGGGCTACACCTTC.

This clonotype was seen a few times. The genes are TRBV4-3 and TRBJ2-7, with D perhaps matching TRBD1 (5 bases). There are 14 residues in the CDR3. Trimming shortened V by 2 bases and J by 4 bases, and 12 bases separated the two germline ends. CDR1 and CDR2 (germline): LGHNA, YSLEER. CDR3 sequence reads: CASSQRTLGYEQYF. Written as DNA, the CDR3 is TGCGCCAGCAGCCAACGGACATTGGGATACGAGCAGTACTTC.

On this clonotype itself: An end of the junction does not agree with germline; a read error may underlie this. The CDR3 sequence is CASSSYRDTNEKLFF. The CDR3 DNA sequence: TGTGCTAGCAGCTCTTACCGGGACACCAATGAAAAACTGTTTTTT. The chain combines TRBV7-7 with TRBJ1-4; D might be TRBD1 (6 bases). Germline assignment: CDR1 SSHAT and CDR2 FNYEAQ (reference sequence). The CDR3 extends over 15 amino acids.

Ten or more counts support this clonotype. This chain connects TRBV20-1 to TRBJ1-4; tentatively, D is TRBD1 (5 bases). Germline CDR1 and CDR2: DFQATT and SNEGSKA (reference sequence). Trimming took off 3 bases at V and 8 bases at J, with 16 bases between the two ends. This CDR3 region has 14 residues. In DNA, the CDR3 is TGCAGTGCTAGGACGGGACCCCTGGGGGAAAAACTGTTTTTT. This codes for CSARTGPLGEKLFF.

The chain uses TRBV2 and TRBJ1-5; D gene uncertain. The CDR3 is made up of 14 amino acids. Deletions cut 6 bases from V and 0 bases from J, with 9 bases between. Germline CDR1 reads SNHLY; CDR2 reads FYNNEI. The CDR3 sequence is CASSQTNSNQPQHF. For the CDR3, the DNA is TGTGCCAGCAGCCAGACTAATAGCAATCAGCCCCAGCATTTT.

This clonotype was counted between two and nine times. The V gene is TRBV24-1, the J gene TRBJ1-1, with unresolved D. There are 13 residues in the CDR3. Germline V gene sequence: CDR1 KGHDR, CDR2 SFDVKD. V dropped 4 bases and J dropped 5 bases, with 10 bases sitting between them. DNA of the CDR3: TGTGCCACCAGTGACCCGGATGAAACTGAAGCTTTCTTT. Translated, it gives CATSDPDETEAFF.

This clonotype has a handful of counts. V usage is TRBV7-2 and J usage is TRBJ1-2, with 9 bases fitting TRBD1. The ends lost 5 bases at V and 8 bases at J; junction bases unmatched: 9. CDR1 and CDR2 (germline): SGHTA, FQGNSA. This CDR3 has 14 residues. This CDR3 reads CASSTWGTGSGYTF. The CDR3 bases are TGTGCCAGCAGCACTTGGGGGACAGGGAGCGGCTACACCTTC.

This clonotype was picked up a small number of times. This chain's CDR3 is CASSVPGTGGQEAFF. CDR3 coding DNA: TGTGCCAGCAGTGTCCCCGGGACAGGGGGCCAAGAGGCTTTCTTT. The rearrangement joins TRBV6-1 to TRBJ1-1; the match to TRBD1 covers 12 bases. Germline lookup yields CDR1 MNHNS and CDR2 SASEGT. V lost 4 bases and J lost 11; bases outside the gene matches: 11. This CDR3 spans 15 amino acids.

V is TRBV19 and J is TRBJ2-1; D perhaps matches TRBD2 (6 bases). The CDR3 sequence is 14 residues long. Germline values: CDR1 LNHDA, CDR2 SQIVND (reference sequence). The V end was cut by 9 bases, the J end by 9 bases, with 21 bases between. This CDR3 is CASRLPGLSGEQFF. CDR3 sequence (DNA): TGTGCCAGCCGGTTACCGGGACTCAGTGGTGAGCAGTTCTTC.

This clonotype was seen more than once but under ten times. The J gene is TRBJ1-1, the V gene TRBV7-2; TRBD1 agrees at 8 bases. There are 14 residues in the CDR3. V lost 4 bases and J lost 5; bases outside the gene matches: 6. Germline V gene lookup returns CDR1 SGHTA and CDR2 FQGNSA. The CDR3 reads CASSSWTGRTEAFF. Here the CDR3 DNA reads TGTGCCAGCAGCTCCTGGACAGGGCGGACTGAAGCTTTCTTT.

At least ten counts were recorded for this clonotype. This chain links TRBV5-5 with TRBJ1-1; TRBD1 might be the D (6 bases). The CDR3 loop spans 15 amino acids. Germline assignment: CDR1 SGHKS and CDR2 YYEKEE (reference sequence). The V and J ends lost 4 bases and 5 bases respectively, with 18 bases between them. CDR3 bases: TGTGCCAGCAGCAATCGAGGGGGACGGGCGACTGAAGCTTTCTTT. Its protein product is CASSNRGGRATEAFF.

A few counts support this clonotype. V usage is TRBV5-5 and J usage is TRBJ1-2; tentative D call: TRBD1 (5 bases). CDR1 and CDR2 from the germline V gene are SGHKS and YYEKEE (reference sequence). V lost 3 bases to trimming and J lost 8 bases, with 11 bases between them. CDR3 length: 12 residues. The CDR3 DNA is TGTGCCAGCAGCTGGGCAGGGCAAGGCTACACCTTC. This translates into CASSWAGQGYTF.

This clonotype was counted a few times. The gene calls are TRBV10-3 and TRBJ2-6, with no clear D. The V and J ends lost 11 bases and 0 bases respectively, with 5 bases between them. The CDR3 totals 12 residues. CDR1 is ENHRY and CDR2 is SYGVKD in the germline V gene. The CDR3 bases are TGTGCCCAAAGCTCTGGGGCCAACGTCCTGACTTTC. Translating it yields CAQSSGANVLTF.

J is TRBJ1-1 and V is TRBV5-1, with D uncertain. The germline V gene has CDR1 SGHRS and CDR2 YFSETQ. CDR3 length: 16 amino acids. Deletions cut 1 base from V and 2 bases from J, with 15 bases between. The CDR3 loop reads CASSLIPARSNTEAFF. CDR3 DNA: TGCGCCAGCAGCTTGATTCCGGCCCGCTCAAACACTGAAGCTTTCTTT.

This clonotype occurred a few times. The chain couples TRBV6-1 to TRBJ2-5, with D perhaps matching TRBD2 (5 bases). The CDR3 runs to 12 residues. Germline V gene sequence: CDR1 MNHNS, CDR2 SASEGT. The V end was cut by 7 bases, the J end by 7 bases, with 13 bases between. The CDR3 loop is CASTLTEGTQYF. The CDR3 region has the DNA TGTGCCAGCACACTGACTGAGGGGACCCAGTACTTC.

This clonotype was observed a handful of times. J is TRBJ1-4 and V is TRBV7-9, with unresolved D. This CDR3 contains 14 residues. Germline V lookup: CDR1 SEHNR, CDR2 FQNEAQ (reference sequence). V lost 1 base and J 8 bases, leaving 11 bases between the germline ends. Here the CDR3 DNA reads TGTGCCAGCAGCTTAGATGGGCGTATCGAAAAACTGTTTTTT. Translating gives CASSLDGRIEKLFF.

This rearrangement joins TRBV4-3 to TRBJ2-3; D is perhaps TRBD2 (6 bases). The CDR3 sequence is 14 residues long. Trimming removed 2 bases at V and 2 bases at J, with 8 bases between. Per germline, CDR1 LGHNA and CDR2 YSLEER. In DNA, the CDR3 is TGCGCCAGCAGCCAACGGGGGACCACAGATACGCAGTATTTT. This codes for CASSQRGTTDTQYF.

The chain joins TRBV7-8 to TRBJ2-6, with D unclear. The V end was cut by 5 bases, the J end by 4 bases, with 12 bases between. Germline V gene lookup returns CDR1 SGHVS and CDR2 FQNEAQ. CDR3 length: 15 amino acids. CDR3 coding DNA: TGTGCCAGCAGCCCGGTAGCTGAAGGGGCCAACGTCCTGACTTTC. This gives the protein CASSPVAEGANVLTF.

This clonotype was seen a handful of times. The genes are TRBV12-3 or TRBV12-4 and TRBJ2-3, with D perhaps matching TRBD2 (5 bases). V lost 8 bases, J lost 6 bases, and 18 bases lay in between. The CDR3 runs to 14 residues. CDR3 DNA: TGTGCCAGCCAGCCCGGGGTATCCCGCGATACGCAGTATTTT. Translating it yields CASQPGVSRDTQYF.

This clonotype was observed a handful of times. The gene calls are TRBV6-2 or TRBV6-3 and TRBJ2-1, with 9 bases matching TRBD2. Germline CDR1 reads MNHEY; CDR2 reads SVGEGT. The CDR3 is 15 residues long. With V trimmed by 5 bases and J by 9 bases, 11 bases remained unmatched. The CDR3 region has the DNA TGTGCCAGCAGTCGCGAGGGGGGACTAGCCGCTGAGCAGTTCTTC. Protein: CASSREGGLAAEQFF.

This clonotype has ten or more counts. The V call is TRBV29-1, the J call TRBJ2-1; TRBD2 matches at 9 bases. The CDR3 extends over 14 amino acids. Trimming cost V 7 bases and J 4 bases; bases outside gene matches: 8. The germline CDR1 and CDR2 sequences are SQVTM and ANQGSEA. The CDR3 reads CSGVTSGSYNEQFF. CDR3 nucleotides: TGCAGCGGTGTCACTAGCGGGTCATACAATGAGCAGTTCTTC.

The V and J genes are TRBV7-2 and TRBJ1-4; 11 positions agree with TRBD1. This CDR3 contains 17 residues. Per germline, CDR1 SGHTA and CDR2 FQGNSA. V lost 5 bases to trimming and J lost 0 bases; unmatched junction nucleotides: 5. The CDR3 spells CASSRDRGAATNEKLFF. Written as DNA, the CDR3 is TGTGCCAGCAGCCGGGACAGGGGGGCGGCAACTAATGAAAAACTGTTTTTT. Looking up the rest from reference TRBV7-2 and TRBJ1-4 gives the full variable domain: GAGVSQSPSNKVTEKGKDVELRCDPISGHTALYWYRQSLGQGLEFLIYFQGNSAPDKSGLPSDRFSAERTGGSVSTLTIQRTQQEDSAVYLCASSRDRGAATNEKLFFGSGTQLSVL.

The rearrangement links TRBV10-3 to TRBJ1-1; D gene uncertain. V lost 7 bases and J 6 bases, leaving 18 bases between the germline ends. This CDR3 is 14 amino acids long. Germline CDR1 is ENHRY and CDR2 is SYGVKD. The CDR3, as DNA: TGTGCCATCACGCCCTCGACATCCTCGGCTGAAGCTTTCTTT. This translates into CAITPSTSSAEAFF.